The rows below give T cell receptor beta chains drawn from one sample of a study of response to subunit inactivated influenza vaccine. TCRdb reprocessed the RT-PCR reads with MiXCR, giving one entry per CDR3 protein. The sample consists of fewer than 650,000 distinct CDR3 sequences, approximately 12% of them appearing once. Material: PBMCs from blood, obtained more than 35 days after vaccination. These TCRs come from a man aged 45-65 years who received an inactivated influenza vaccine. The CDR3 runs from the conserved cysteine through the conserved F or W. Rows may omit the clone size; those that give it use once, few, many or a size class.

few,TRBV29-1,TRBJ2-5,CSVESASGQETQYF
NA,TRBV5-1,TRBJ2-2,CASSPFLLNTGELFF
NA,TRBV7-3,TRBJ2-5,CASSLRPRGRGETQYF
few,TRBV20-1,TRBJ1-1,CSARVSYGLNTEAFF
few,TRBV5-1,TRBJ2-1,CASSLMTLGDEQFF
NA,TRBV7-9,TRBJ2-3,CASSLQSSGEAGTQYF
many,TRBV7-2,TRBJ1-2,CASSLALDGNYGYTF
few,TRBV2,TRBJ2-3,CASSEQPTDTQYF
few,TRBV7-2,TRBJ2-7,CASSLSQRGGGEQYF
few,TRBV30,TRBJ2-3,CAWSPGQGGSTDTQYF
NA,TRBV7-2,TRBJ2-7,CASIPANHPYEQYF
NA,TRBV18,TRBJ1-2,CASSPTLGDGYTF
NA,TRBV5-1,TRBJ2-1,CASSLEASGTNEQFF
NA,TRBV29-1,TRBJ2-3,CSVRGLALISTDTQYF
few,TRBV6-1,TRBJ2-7,CASSGPDRAYEQYF
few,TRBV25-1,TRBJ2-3,CASSVQRGGTDTQYF
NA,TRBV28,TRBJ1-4,CASNRINEKLFF